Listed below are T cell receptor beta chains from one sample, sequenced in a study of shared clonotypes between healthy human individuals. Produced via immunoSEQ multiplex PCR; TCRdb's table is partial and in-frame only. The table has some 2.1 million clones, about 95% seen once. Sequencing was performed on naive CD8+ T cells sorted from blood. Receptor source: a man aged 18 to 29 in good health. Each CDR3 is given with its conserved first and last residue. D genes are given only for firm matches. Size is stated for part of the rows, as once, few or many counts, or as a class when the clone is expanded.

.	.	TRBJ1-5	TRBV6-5	TGTGCCAGCAGATCTGACAGTTATAGCAATCAGCCCCAGCATTTT	CASRSDSYSNQPQHF
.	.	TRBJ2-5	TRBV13	TGTGCCAGCAGCCCCCATTCAGGGGAAGAGACCCAGTACTTC	CASSPHSGEETQYF
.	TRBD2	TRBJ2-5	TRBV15	TGTGCCACCAGCAGACTAGCGGGGTTTTTCCGAGAGACCCAGTACTTC	CATSRLAGFFRETQYF
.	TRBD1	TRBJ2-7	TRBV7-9	TGTGCCAGCAGCCCGGACAGGGGGCCGGGAGAGCAGTACTTC	CASSPDRGPGEQYF
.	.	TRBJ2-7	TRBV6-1	TGTGCCAGCAGTGACAGGATCTTGACCCACGAGCAGTACTTC	CASSDRILTHEQYF
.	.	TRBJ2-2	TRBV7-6	TGTGCCAGCAGCTTAACGAAGACAGCGAACACCGGGGAGCTGTTTTTT	CASSLTKTANTGELFF
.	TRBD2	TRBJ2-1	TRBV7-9	TGTGCCAGCAGCGGGACTAGCGGGGACGACTACAATGAGCAGTTCTTC	CASSGTSGDDYNEQFF
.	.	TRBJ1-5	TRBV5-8	TGTGCCAGCAGCTTGAGGGAGCAGCCCCAGCATTTT	CASSLREQPQHF
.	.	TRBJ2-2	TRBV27	TGTGCCAGCGGTCTTCTGTCCGGGGAGCTGTTTTTT	CASGLLSGELFF
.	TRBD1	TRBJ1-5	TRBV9	TGTGCCAGCAGCGTAGGGGACAGCTACTATAGCAATCAGCCCCAGCATTTT	CASSVGDSYYSNQPQHF
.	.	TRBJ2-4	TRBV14	TGTGCCAGCAGCCATATGGGGGCCTTCCTTCAGTACTTC	CASSHMGAFLQYF
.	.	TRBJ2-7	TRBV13	TGTGCCAGCAGCGGTGGGGGCTCCTACGAGCAGTACTTC	CASSGGGSYEQYF
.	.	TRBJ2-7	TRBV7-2	TGTGCCAGCAGCTTCTCCACAACGGGAAGCTCCTACGAGCAGTACTTC	CASSFSTTGSSYEQYF
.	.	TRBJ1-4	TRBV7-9	TGTGCCAGCAGCTCTGTTTTACCTAATGAAAAACTGTTTTTT	CASSSVLPNEKLFF
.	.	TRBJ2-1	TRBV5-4	TGTGCCAGCAGCCACCCAAGACAGGAATCCTACAATGAGCAGTTCTTC	CASSHPRQESYNEQFF
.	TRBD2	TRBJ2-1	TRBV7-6	TGTGCCAGCAGCTTAGAGGGAGCGGGGGTATACAATGAGCAGTTCTTC	CASSLEGAGVYNEQFF
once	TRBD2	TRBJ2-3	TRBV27	TGTGCCAGCAGTTTACTACTAGCGGCTAGCACAGATACGCAGTATTTT	CASSLLLAASTDTQYF
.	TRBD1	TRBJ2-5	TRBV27	TGTGCCAGCAGCCTAACCTGGACAGGGGAGAAGACCCAGTACTTC	CASSLTWTGEKTQYF
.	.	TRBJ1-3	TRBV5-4	TGTGCCAGCAGCTTGTCCGGTGGTGGAAACACCATATATTTT	CASSLSGGGNTIYF
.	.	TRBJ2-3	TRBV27	TGTGCCAGCAGTTTGGGCCCGGGGGTTAGCACAGATACGCAGTATTTT	CASSLGPGVSTDTQYF
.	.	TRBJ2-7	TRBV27	TGTGCCAGCAGTTTATCGTCAGCGGGCACTTTCGAGCAGTACTTC	CASSLSSAGTFEQYF
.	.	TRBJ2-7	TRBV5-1	TGCGCCAGCAGCTTTCCGGAACAGGTCCCATACGAGCAGTACTTC	CASSFPEQVPYEQYF
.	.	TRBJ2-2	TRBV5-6	TGTGCCAGCAGCGGGGGAGGCGGGGTGAACACCGGGGAGCTGTTTTTT	CASSGGGGVNTGELFF
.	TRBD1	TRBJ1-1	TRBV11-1	TGTGCCAGCAGTCCTATCCTCAGGGGGCCTGAAGCTTTCTTT	CASSPILRGPEAFF
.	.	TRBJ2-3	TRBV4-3	TGCGCCAGCAGCCTAGGGGTGGGCACAGATACGCAGTATTTT	CASSLGVGTDTQYF
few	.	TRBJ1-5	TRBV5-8	TGTGCCAGCAGCTTACTAGGACAGAGTAATCAGCCCCAGCATTTT	CASSLLGQSNQPQHF
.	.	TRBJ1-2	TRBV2	TGTGCCAGCAGTGTCAGTGACTATGGCTACACCTTC	CASSVSDYGYTF
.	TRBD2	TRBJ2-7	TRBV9	TGTGCCAGCAGCCCGCTCGGAGCGGGAGGGCCCAAAATCTCCTACGAGCAGTACTTC	CASSPLGAGGPKISYEQYF
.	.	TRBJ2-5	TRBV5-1	TGCGCCAGCAAGGGGGAAAACCAAGAGACCCAGTACTTC	CASKGENQETQYF
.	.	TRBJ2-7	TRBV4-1	TGCGCCAGCAGCCAAGAGTCCCAGGGGGGTTTCTACGAGCAGTACTTC	CASSQESQGGFYEQYF
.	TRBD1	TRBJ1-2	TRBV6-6	TGTGCCAGCAGTCCGGGACAGGGCGGCTATGGCTACACCTTC	CASSPGQGGYGYTF
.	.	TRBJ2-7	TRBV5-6	TGTGCCAGCAGCCTATCCACCCTGGACGAGCAGTACTTC	CASSLSTLDEQYF
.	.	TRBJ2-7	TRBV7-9	TGTGCCAGCAGCTTAGGTGTCCCCTACGAGCAGTACTTC	CASSLGVPYEQYF
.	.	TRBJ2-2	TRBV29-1	TGCAGCGTTGAACTTCCCAGAAACACCGGGGAGCTGTTTTTT	CSVELPRNTGELFF
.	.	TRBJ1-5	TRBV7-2	TGTGCCAGCAGCCAGTATTATAGCAATCAGCCCCAGCATTTT	CASSQYYSNQPQHF
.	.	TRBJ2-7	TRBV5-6	TGTGCCAGCAGCGCGTTCGGAGACGAGCAGTACTTC	CASSAFGDEQYF
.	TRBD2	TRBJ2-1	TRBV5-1	TGCGCCAGCAGCGAAACCCTAGCGGACTACTACAATGAGCAGTTCTTC	CASSETLADYYNEQFF
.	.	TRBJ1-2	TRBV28	TGTGCCAGCAGTTCCGACAGCTACTATGGCTACACCTTC	CASSSDSYYGYTF
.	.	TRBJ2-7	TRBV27	TGTGCCAGCAGTTTATCGGGACCCTTCTACGAGCAGTACTTC	CASSLSGPFYEQYF
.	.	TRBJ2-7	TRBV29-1	TGCAGCGTTGATAACAGGGCAAACGACGAGCAGTACTTC	CSVDNRANDEQYF
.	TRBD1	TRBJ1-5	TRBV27	TGTGCCAGCAGTCCAAGGACAGGGGAATGGGTAAAGCATTTT	CASSPRTGEWVKHF
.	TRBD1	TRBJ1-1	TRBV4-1	TGCGCCAGCAGCCAGACAGGGTTGGACACTGAAGCTTTCTTT	CASSQTGLDTEAFF
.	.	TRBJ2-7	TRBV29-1	TGCAGCGTTGGTACAGGACCCTACGAGCAGTACTTC	CSVGTGPYEQYF
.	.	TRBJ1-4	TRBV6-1	TGTGCCAGCAGTGAAACTGGACTTAGGGAAAAACTGTTTTTT	CASSETGLREKLFF
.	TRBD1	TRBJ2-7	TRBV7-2	TGTGCCAGCAGCTTAGCAGGACAGGGCCCCTCCTACGAGCAGTACTTC	CASSLAGQGPSYEQYF
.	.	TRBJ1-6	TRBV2	TGTGCCAGCAGTGAATCGGTCTTAGGTTCACCCCTCCACTTT	CASSESVLGSPLHF
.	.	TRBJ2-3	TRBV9	TGTGCCAGCAGCGTAGAGTCCGTGGGGGGAGTGTCAGATACGCAGTATTTT	CASSVESVGGVSDTQYF